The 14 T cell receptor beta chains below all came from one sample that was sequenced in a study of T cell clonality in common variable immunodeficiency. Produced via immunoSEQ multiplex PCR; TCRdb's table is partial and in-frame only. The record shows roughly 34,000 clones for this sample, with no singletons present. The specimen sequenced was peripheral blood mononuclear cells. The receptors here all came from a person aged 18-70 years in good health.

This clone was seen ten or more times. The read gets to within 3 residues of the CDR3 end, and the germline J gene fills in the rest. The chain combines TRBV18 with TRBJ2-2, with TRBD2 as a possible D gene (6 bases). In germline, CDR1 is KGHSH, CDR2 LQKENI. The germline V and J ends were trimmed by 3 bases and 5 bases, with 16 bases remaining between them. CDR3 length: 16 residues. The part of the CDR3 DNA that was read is TGTGCCAGCTCACCCCGGGGGACGGTAAAGACCGGGGAG. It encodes CASSPRGTVKTGE. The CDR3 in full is CASSPRGTVKTGELFF.

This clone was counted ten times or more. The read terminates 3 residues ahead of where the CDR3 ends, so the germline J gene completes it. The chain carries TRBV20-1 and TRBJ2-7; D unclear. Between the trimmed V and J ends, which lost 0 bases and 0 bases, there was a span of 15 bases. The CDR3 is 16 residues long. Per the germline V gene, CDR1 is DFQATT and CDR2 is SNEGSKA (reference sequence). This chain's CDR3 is CSARDLSGLVSYEQYF. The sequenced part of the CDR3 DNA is TGCAGTGCTAGAGATCTGTCTGGGCTTGTCTCCTACGAG.

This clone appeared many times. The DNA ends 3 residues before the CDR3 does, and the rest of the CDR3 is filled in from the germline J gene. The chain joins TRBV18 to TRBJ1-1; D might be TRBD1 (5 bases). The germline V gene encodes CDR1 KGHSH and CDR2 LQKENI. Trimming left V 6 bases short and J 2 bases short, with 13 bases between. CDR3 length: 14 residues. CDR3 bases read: TGTGCCAGCTCTCCCCTGACAGAAAACACTGAA. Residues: CASSPLTENTE. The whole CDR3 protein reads CASSPLTENTEAFF.

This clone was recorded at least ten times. The covered CDR3 bases are TGTGCCTGGAGTTTGGTAGCGGGAGATACG. Its translation: CAWSLVAGDT. The whole CDR3 sequence reads CAWSLVAGDTQYF. The chain uses TRBV30 and TRBJ2-3, with 7 bases lining up with TRBD2. With the read ending 3 residues before the CDR3 end, the germline J gene is used to fill in that end. After removal of 2 bases from V and 5 bases from J, the junction contained 4 bases not matched to a gene. This CDR3 contains 13 residues. Looked up from germline, CDR1 is GTSNPN and CDR2 is SVGIG (reference sequence).

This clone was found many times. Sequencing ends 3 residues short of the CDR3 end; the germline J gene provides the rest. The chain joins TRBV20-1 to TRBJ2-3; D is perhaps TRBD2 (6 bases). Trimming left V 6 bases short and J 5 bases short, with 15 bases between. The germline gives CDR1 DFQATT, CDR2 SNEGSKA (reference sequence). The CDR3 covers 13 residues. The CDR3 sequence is CSAQTGAGDTQYF. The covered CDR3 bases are TGCAGTGCCCAGACGGGAGCGGGAGATACG.

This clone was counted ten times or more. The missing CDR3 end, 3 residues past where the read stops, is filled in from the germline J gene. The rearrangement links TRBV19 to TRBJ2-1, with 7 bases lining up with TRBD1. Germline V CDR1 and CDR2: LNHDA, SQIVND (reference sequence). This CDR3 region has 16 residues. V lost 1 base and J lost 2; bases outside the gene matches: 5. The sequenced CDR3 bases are TGTGCCAGTAGTATAGTAGGGACAGTTACCTACAATGAG. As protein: CASSIVGTVTYNE. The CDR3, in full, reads CASSIVGTVTYNEQFF.

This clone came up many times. Incomplete CDR3 DNA: TGTGCCAGTGGACTAGCGGGGAGCTCCTACAATGAG. This encodes CASGLAGSSYNE. The whole CDR3 sequence reads CASGLAGSSYNEQFF. This rearrangement joins TRBV19 to TRBJ2-1; TRBD2 matches 12 bases. The CDR3 goes on 3 residues after the read ends, and that part is filled in from the germline J gene. V shed 8 bases, J shed 0 bases, and the junction held 2 bases outside the gene matches. Germline CDR1 and CDR2: LNHDA and SQIVND (reference sequence). The CDR3 loop spans 15 amino acids.

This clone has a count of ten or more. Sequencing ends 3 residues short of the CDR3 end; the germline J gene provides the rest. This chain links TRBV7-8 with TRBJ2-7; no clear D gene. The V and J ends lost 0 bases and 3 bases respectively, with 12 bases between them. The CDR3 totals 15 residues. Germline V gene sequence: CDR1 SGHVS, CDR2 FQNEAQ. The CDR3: CASSLASELSYEQYF. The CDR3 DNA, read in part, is TGTGCCAGCAGCTTAGCCTCAGAGTTGAGCTACGAG. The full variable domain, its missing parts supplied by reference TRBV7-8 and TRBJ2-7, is GAGVSQSPRYKVAKRGQDVALRCDPISGHVSLFWYQQALGQGPEFLTYFQNEAQLDKSGLPSDRFFAERPEGSVSTLKIQRTQQEDSAVYLCASSLASELSYEQYFGPGTRLTVT.

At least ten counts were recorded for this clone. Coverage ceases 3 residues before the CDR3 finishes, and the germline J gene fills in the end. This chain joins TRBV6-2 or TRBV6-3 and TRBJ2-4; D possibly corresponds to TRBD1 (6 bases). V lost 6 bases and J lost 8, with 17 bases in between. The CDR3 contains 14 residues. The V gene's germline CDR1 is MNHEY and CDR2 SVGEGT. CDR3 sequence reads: CASRASGALDIQYF. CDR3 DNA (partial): TGTGCCAGCAGGGCGTCAGGGGCGTTGGACATT.

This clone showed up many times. CDR3 sequence: CASSHGQLGYTF. CDR3 DNA, as far as it was read: TGTGCCAGCAGTCATGGACAGTTGGGC. The chain recombines TRBV14 with TRBJ1-2, with D tentatively TRBD1 (6 bases). Read sequence stops 3 residues before the CDR3 end, and the germline J gene provides the missing end. Germline V gives CDR1 SGHDN, CDR2 FVKESK. The CDR3 is 12 amino acids.

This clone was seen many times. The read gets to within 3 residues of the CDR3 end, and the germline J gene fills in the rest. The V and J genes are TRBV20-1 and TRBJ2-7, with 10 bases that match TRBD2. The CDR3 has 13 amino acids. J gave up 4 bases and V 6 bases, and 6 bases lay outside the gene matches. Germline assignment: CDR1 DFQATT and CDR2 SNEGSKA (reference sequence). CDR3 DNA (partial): TGCAGTGCCCCTAGCGGGAGTTTGTACGAG. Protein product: CSAPSGSLYE. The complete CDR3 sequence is CSAPSGSLYEQYF.

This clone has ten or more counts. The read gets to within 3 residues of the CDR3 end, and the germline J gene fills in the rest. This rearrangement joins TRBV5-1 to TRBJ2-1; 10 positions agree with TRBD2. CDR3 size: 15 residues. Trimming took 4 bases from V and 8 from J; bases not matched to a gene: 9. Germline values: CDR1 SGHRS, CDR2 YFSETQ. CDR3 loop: CASSPGLASVDEQFF. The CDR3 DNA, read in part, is TGCGCCAGCAGCCCGGGACTAGCGTCGGTCGATGAG.

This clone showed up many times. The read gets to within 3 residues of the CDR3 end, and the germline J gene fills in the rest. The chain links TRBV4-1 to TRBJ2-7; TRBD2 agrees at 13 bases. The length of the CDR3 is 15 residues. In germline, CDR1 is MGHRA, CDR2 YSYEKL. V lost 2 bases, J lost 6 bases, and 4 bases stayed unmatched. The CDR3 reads CASSQPRTSGSEQYF. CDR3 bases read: TGCGCCAGCAGCCAACCCAGGACTAGCGGGAGCGAG.

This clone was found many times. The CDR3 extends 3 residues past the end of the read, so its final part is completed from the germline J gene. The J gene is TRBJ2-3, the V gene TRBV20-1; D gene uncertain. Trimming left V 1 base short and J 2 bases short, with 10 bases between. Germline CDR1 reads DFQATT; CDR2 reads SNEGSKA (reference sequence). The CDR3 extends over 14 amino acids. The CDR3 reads CSARGKGFTDTQYF. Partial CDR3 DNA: TGCAGTGCTAGAGGGAAAGGGTTCACAGATACG.